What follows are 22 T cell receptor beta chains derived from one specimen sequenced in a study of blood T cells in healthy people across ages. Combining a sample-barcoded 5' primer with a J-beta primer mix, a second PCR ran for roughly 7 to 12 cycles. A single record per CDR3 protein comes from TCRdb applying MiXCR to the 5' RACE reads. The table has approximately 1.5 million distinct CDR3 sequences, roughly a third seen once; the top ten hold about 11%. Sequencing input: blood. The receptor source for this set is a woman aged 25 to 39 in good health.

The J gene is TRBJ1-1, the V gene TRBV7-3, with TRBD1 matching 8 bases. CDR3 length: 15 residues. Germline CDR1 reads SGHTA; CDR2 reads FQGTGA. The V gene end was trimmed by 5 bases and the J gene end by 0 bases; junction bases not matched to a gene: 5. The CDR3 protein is CASSGDRRMNTEAFF. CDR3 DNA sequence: TGTGCCAGCAGCGGGGACAGGCGGATGAACACTGAAGCTTTCTTT.

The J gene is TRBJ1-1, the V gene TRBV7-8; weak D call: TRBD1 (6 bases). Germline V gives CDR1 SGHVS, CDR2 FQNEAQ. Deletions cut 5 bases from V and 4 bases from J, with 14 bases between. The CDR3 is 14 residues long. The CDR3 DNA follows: TGTGCCAGCAGCCCAGGGGCCACGAGCACTGAAGCTTTCTTT. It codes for CASSPGATSTEAFF.

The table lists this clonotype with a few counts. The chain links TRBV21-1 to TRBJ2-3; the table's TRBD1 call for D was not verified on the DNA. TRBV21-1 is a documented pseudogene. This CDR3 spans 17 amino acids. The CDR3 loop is CASSSRGRGRGTDTQYF. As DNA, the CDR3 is TGTGCCAGCAGCTCCCGGGGCAGGGGTCGTGGCACAGATACGCAGTATTTT.

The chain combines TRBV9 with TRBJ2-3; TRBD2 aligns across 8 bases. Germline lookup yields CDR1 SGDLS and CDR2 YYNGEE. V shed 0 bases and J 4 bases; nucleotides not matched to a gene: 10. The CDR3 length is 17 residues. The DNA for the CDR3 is TGTGCCAGCAGCGTAGCCCCAGCGGGAGATCTGGCAGATACGCAGTATTTT. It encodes CASSVAPAGDLADTQYF.

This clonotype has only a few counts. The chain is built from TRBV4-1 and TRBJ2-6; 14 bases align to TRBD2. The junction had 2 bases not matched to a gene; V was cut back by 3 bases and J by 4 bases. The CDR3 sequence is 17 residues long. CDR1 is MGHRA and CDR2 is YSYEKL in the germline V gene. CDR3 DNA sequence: TGCGCCAGCAGCCACGGACTAGCGGGGGGAGGGGCCAACGTCCTGACTTTC. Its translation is CASSHGLAGGGANVLTF.

CDR3 DNA sequence: TGTGCCAGCAGCATGGGCGGTTGGACTGAAGCTTTCTTT. Its translation: CASSMGGWTEAFF. The chain recombines TRBV7-6 with TRBJ1-1, with no clear D. The V gene's germline CDR1 is SGHVS and CDR2 FNYEAQ. This CDR3 region has 13 residues. Trimming took off 5 bases at V and 5 bases at J, with 12 bases between the two ends.

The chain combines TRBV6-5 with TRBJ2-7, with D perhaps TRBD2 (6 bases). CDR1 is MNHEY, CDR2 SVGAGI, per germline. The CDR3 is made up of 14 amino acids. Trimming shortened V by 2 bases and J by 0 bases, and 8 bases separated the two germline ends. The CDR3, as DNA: TGTGCCAGCAGTTACCGGGGGACCTCCTACGAGCAGTACTTC. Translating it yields CASSYRGTSYEQYF.

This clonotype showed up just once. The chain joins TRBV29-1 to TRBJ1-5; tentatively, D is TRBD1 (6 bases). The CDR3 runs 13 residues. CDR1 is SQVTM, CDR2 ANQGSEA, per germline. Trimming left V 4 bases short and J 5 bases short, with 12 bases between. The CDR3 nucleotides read TGCAGCGTTGCCAGGGGCGATTATCAGCCCCAGCATTTT. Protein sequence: CSVARGDYQPQHF.

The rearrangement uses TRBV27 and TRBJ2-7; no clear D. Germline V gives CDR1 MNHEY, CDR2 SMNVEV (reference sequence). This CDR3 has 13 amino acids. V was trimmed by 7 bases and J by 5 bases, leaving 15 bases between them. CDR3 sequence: CASMDGPGDEQYF. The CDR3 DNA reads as TGTGCCAGCATGGACGGACCTGGGGACGAGCAGTACTTC.

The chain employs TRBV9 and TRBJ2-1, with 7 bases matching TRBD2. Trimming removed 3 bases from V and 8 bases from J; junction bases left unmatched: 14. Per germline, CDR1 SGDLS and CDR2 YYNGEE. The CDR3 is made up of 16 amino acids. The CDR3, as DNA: TGTGCCAGCAGCGAGGGCAGACTAGCACTTAGGGATGAGCAGTTCTTC. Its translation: CASSEGRLALRDEQFF. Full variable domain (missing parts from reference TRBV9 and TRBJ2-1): DSGVTQTPKHLITATGQRVTLRCSPRSGDLSVYWYQQSLDQGLQFLIQYYNGEERAKGNILERFSAQQFPDLHSELNLSSLELGDSALYFCASSEGRLALRDEQFFGPGTRLTVL.

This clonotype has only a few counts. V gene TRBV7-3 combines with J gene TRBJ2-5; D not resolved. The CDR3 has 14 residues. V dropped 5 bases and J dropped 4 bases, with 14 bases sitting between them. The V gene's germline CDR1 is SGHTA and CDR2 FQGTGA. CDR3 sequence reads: CASSPGPPPETQYF. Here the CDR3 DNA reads TGTGCCAGCAGCCCAGGACCGCCCCCAGAGACCCAGTACTTC.

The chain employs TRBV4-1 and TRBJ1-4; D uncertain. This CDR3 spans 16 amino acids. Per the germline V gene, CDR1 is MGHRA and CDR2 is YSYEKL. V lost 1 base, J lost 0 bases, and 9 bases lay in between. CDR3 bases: TGCGCCAGCAGCCAAGCTTCCGGGGCAACTAATGAAAAACTGTTTTTT. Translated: CASSQASGATNEKLFF.

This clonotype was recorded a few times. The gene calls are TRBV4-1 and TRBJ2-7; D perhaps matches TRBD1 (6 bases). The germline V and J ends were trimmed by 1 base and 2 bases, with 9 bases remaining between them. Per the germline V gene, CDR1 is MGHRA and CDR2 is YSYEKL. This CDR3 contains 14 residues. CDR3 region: CASSQVQGTYEQYF. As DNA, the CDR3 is TGCGCCAGCAGCCAAGTCCAGGGGACCTACGAGCAGTACTTC.

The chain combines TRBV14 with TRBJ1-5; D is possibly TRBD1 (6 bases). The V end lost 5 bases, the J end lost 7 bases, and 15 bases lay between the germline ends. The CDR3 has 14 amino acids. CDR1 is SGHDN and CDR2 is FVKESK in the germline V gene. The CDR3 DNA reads TGTGCCAGCAGCGTGAGAGGGGGAGGCCAGCCCCAGCATTTT. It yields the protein CASSVRGGGQPQHF. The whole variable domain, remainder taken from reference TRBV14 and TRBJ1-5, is EAGVTQFPSHSVIEKGQTVTLRCDPISGHDNLYWYRRVMGKEIKFLLHFVKESKQDESGMPNNRFLAERTGGTYSTLKVQPAELEDSGVYFCASSVRGGGQPQHFGDGTRLSIL.

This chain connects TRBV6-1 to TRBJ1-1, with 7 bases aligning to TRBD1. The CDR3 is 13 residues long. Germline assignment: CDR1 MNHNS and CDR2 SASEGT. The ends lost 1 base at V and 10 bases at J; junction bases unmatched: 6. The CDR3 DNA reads TGTGCCAGCAGTGAAGTTGTCAGGGGGGTAGCTTTCTTT. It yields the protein CASSEVVRGVAFF.

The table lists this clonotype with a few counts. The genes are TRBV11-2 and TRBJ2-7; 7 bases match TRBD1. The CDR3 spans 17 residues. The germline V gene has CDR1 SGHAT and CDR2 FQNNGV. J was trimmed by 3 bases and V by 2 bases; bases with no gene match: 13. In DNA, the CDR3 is TGTGCCAGCAGCTTAAGTCAGGGGGTCTATTCTAACTACGAGCAGTACTTC. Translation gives CASSLSQGVYSNYEQYF. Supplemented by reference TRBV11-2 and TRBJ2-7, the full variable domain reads EAGVAQSPRYKIIEKRQSVAFWCNPISGHATLYWYQQILGQGPKLLIQFQNNGVVDDSQLPKDRFSAERLKGVDSTLKIQPAKLEDSAVYLCASSLSQGVYSNYEQYFGPGTRLTVT.

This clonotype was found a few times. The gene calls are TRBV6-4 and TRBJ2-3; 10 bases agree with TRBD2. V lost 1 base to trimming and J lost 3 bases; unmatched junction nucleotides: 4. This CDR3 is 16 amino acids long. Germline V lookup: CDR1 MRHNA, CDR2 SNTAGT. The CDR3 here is CASSDCDSGRTDTQYF. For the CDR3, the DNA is TGTGCCAGCAGTGACTGTGATAGCGGGAGGACAGATACGCAGTATTTT.

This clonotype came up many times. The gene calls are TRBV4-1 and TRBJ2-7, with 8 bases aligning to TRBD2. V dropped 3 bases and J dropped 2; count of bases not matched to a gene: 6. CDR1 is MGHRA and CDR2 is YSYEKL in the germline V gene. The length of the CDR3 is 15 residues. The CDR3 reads CASSHPGGDTYEQYF. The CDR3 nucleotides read TGCGCCAGCAGCCATCCCGGGGGGGACACCTACGAGCAGTACTTC.

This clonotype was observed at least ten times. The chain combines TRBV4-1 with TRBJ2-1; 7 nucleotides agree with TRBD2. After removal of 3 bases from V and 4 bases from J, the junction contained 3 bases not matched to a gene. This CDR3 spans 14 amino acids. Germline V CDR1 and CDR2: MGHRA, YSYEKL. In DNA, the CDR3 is TGCGCCAGCAGCCAGAAGCGGGATTACAATGAGCAGTTCTTC. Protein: CASSQKRDYNEQFF.

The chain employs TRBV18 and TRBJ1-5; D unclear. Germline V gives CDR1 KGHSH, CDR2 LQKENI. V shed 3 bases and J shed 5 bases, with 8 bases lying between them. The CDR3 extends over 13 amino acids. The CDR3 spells CASSPLRDQPQHF. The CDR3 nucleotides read TGTGCCAGCTCACCGTTGCGGGATCAGCCCCAGCATTTT.

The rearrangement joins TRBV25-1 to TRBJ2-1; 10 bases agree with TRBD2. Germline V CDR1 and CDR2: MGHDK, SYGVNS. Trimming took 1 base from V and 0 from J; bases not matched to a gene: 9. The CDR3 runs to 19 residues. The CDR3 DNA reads TGTGCCAGCAGTGAATTCCTAGCGGGAGACCTCCGCTCCTACAATGAGCAGTTCTTC. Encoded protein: CASSEFLAGDLRSYNEQFF.

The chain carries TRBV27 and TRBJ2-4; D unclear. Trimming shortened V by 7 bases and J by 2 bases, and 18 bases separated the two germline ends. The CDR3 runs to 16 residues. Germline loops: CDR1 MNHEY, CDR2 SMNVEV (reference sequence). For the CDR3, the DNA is TGTGCCAGCACTTCCCTTTCGACATTGTCCAAAAACATTCAGTACTTC. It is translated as CASTSLSTLSKNIQYF.